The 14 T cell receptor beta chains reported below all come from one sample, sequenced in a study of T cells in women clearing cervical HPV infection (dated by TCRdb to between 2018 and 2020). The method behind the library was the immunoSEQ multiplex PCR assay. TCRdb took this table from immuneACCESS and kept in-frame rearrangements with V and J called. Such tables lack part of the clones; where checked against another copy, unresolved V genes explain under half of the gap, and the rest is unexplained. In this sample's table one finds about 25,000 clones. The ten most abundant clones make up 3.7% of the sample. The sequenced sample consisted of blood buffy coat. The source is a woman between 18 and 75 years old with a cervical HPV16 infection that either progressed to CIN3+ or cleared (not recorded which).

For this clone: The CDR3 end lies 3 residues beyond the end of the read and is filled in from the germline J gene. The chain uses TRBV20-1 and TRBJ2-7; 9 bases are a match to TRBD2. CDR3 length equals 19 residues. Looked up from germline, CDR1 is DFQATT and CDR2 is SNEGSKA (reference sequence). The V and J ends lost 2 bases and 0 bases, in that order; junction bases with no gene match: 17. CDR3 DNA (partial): TGCAGTGCTAGACCGAACAGTATAGGGACTAGCCCGTACTCCTACGAG. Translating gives CSARPNSIGTSPYSYE. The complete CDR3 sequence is CSARPNSIGTSPYSYEQYF.

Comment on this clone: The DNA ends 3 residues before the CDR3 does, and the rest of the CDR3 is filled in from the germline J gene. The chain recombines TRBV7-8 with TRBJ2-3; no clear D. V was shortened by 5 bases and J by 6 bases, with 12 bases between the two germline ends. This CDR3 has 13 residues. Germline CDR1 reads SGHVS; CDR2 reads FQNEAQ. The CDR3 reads CASSLFSRDTQYF. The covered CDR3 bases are TGTGCCAGCAGCCTTTTTTCGCGGGATACG. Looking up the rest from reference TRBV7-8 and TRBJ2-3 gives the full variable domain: GAGVSQSPRYKVAKRGQDVALRCDPISGHVSLFWYQQALGQGPEFLTYFQNEAQLDKSGLPSDRFFAERPEGSVSTLKIQRTQQEDSAVYLCASSLFSRDTQYFGPGTRLTVL.

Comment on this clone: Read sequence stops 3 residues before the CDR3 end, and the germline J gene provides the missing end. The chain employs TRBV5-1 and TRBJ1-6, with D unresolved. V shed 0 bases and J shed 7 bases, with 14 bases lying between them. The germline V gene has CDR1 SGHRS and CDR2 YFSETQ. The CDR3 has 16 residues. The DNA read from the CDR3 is TGCGCCAGCAGCTTGGGAGACACCAATAGGAATTCACCC. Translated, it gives CASSLGDTNRNSP. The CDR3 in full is CASSLGDTNRNSPLHF.

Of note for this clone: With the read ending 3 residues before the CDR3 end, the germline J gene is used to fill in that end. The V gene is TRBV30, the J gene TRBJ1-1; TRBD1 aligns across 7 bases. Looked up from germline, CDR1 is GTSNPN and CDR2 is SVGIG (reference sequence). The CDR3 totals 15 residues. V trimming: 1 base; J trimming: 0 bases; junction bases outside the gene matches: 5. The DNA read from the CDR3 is TGTGCCTGGAGTGGGGACAGTTCCATGAACACTGAA. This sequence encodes CAWSGDSSMNTE. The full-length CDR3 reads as CAWSGDSSMNTEAFF.

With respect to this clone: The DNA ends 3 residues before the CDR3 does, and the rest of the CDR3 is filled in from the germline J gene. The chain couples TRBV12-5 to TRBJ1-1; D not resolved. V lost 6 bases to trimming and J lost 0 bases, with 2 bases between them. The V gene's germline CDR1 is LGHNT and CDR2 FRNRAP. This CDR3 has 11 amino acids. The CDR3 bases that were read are TGTGCTAGTGGCATGAACACTGAA. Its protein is CASGMNTE. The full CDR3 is CASGMNTEAFF.

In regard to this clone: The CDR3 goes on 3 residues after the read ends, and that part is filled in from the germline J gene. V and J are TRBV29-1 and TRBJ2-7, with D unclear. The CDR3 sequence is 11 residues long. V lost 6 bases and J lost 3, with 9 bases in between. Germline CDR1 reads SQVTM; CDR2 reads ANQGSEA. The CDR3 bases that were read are TGCAGCGTAGCATCTGGCTACGAG. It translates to CSVASGYE. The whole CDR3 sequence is CSVASGYEQYF.

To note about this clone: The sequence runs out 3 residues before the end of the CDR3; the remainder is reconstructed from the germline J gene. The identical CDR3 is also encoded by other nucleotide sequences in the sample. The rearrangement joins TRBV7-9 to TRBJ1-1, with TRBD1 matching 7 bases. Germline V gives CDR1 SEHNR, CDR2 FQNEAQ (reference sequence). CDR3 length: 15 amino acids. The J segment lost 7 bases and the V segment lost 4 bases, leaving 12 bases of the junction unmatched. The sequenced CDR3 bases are TGTGCCAGCAGCTCACCCCTAGTGGGGACAGATGAA. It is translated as CASSSPLVGTDE. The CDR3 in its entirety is CASSSPLVGTDEAFF. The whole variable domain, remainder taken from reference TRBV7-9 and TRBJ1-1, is DTGVSQNPRHKITKRGQNVTFRCDPISEHNRLYWYRQTLGQGPEFLTYFQNEAQLEKSRLLSDRFSAERPKGSFSTLEIQRTEQGDSAMYLCASSSPLVGTDEAFFGQGTRLTVV.

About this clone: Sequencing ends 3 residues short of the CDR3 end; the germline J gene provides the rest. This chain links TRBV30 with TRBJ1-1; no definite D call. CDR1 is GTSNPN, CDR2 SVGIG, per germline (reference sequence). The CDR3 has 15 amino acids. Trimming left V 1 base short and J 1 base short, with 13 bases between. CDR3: CAWSATATRNTEAFF. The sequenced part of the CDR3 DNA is TGTGCCTGGAGTGCGACTGCTACCCGGAACACTGAA.

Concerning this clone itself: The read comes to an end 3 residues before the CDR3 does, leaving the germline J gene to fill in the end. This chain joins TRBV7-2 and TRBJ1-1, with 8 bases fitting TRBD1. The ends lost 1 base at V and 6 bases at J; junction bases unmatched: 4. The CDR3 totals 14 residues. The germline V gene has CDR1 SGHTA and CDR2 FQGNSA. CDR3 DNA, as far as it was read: TGTGCCAGCAGCTTAGGACAGGGGATGTCTGAA. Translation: CASSLGQGMSE. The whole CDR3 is CASSLGQGMSEAFF.

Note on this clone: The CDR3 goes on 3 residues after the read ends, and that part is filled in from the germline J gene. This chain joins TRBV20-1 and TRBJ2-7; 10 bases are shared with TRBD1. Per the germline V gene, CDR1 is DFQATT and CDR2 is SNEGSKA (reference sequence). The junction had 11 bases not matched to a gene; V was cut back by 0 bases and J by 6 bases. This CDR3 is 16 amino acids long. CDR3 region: CSAREGTGEIFGEQYF. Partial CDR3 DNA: TGCAGTGCTAGAGAGGGGACAGGGGAAATTTTTGGCGAG.

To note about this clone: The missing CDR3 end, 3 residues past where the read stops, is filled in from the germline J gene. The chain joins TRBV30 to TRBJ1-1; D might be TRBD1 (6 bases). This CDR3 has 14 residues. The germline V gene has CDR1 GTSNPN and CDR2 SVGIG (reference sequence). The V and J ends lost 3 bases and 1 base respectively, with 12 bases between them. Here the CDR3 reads CAWRQRTANTEAFF. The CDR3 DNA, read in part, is TGTGCCTGGAGACAAAGGACAGCGAACACTGAA.

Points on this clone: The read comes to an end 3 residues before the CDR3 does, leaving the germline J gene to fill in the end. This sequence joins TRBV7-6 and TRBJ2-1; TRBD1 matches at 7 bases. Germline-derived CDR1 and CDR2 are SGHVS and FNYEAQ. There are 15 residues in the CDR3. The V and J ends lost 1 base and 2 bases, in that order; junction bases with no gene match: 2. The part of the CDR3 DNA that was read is TGTGCCAGCAGCTTAGGGACAGGTACCTACAATGAG. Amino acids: CASSLGTGTYNE. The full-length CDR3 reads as CASSLGTGTYNEQFF. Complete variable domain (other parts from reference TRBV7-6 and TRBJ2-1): GAGVSQSPRYKVTKRGQDVALRCDPISGHVSLYWYRQALGQGPEFLTYFNYEAQQDKSGLPNDRFSAERPEGSISTLTIQRTEQRDSAMYRCASSLGTGTYNEQFFGPGTRLTVL.

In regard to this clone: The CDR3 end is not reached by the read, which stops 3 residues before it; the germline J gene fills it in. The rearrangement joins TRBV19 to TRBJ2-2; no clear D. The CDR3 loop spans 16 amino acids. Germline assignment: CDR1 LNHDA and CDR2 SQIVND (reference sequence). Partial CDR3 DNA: TGTGCCAGTAGTAACATAGGTTTCACAACTAATGAAAAG. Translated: CASSNIGFTTNEK. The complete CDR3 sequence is CASSNIGFTTNEKLFF. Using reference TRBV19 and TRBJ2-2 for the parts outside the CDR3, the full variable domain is DGGITQSPKYLFRKEGQNVTLSCEQNLNHDAMYWYRQDPGQGLRLIYYSQIVNDFQKGDIAEGYSVSREKKESFPLTVTSAQKNPTAFYLCASSNIGFTTNEKLFFGEGSRLTVL.

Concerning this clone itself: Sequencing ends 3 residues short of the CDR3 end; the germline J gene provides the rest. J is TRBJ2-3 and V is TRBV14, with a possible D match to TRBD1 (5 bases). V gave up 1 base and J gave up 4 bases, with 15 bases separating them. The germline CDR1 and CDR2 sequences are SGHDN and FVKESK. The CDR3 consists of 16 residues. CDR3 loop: CASSQVPQGFADTQYF. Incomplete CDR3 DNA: TGTGCCAGCAGCCAAGTGCCTCAGGGTTTCGCAGATACG.